The 8 T cell receptor beta chains presented below share a single source sample, sequenced in a study of T cells after yellow fever vaccination. TCRdb reprocessed the 5' RACE reads with MiXCR, giving one entry per CDR3 protein. In the table there are 300,000 to 350,000 distinct CDR3 sequences, around 10% of which are singletons. This specimen consisted of CD4+ T cells sorted from PBMCs, obtained 45 days after the yellow fever booster vaccination. These receptors came from a man aged 18-30 years who received the YFV17D yellow fever vaccine.

This clonotype was picked up a small number of times. The chain employs TRBV5-1 and TRBJ1-1, with a weak D call TRBD1 (6 bases). V shed 0 bases and J shed 4 bases, with 16 bases lying between them. CDR1 and CDR2 from the germline V gene are SGHRS and YFSETQ. This CDR3 is built from 16 residues. The CDR3 coding sequence is TGCGCCAGCAGCTTGGCCCCCCAACAGGGCGGCACTGAAGCTTTCTTT. It is translated as CASSLAPQQGGTEAFF.

This rearrangement joins TRBV12-3 or TRBV12-4 to TRBJ1-1; D not resolved. The CDR3 totals 12 residues. V gave up 0 bases and J gave up 9 bases, with 8 bases separating them. In DNA form, the CDR3 reads TGTGCCAGCAGTTTAGCGGCCCTCAAAGCTTTCTTT. Translated, it gives CASSLAALKAFF.

V and J are TRBV14 and TRBJ2-3, with D tentatively TRBD1 (7 bases). V was shortened by 4 bases and J by 1 base, with 15 bases between the two germline ends. The CDR3 covers 16 residues. From germline, CDR1 is SGHDN and CDR2 FVKESK. The CDR3 sequence: CASSPLGGQGTDTQYF. In nucleotides, the CDR3 is TGTGCCAGCAGCCCCTTGGGAGGACAGGGCACAGATACGCAGTATTTT.

This clonotype has only a few counts. The chain joins TRBV7-9 to TRBJ2-5; D may be TRBD1 or TRBD2 (7 bases each). With 4 bases removed from V and 5 bases from J, the gap between germline ends came to 14 bases. The CDR3 is made up of 14 amino acids. Germline V lookup: CDR1 SEHNR, CDR2 FQNEAQ (reference sequence). The CDR3 nucleotides are TGTGCCAGCAGCTATTACAGGGGAGGGGAGACCCAGTACTTC. Amino acid sequence: CASSYYRGGETQYF.

At least ten counts were recorded for this clonotype. In nucleotides, the CDR3 is TGTGCCATCAGTGAGTCAACAGGGGGATACGAGCAGTACTTC. Translating gives CAISESTGGYEQYF. The chain has TRBV10-3 and TRBJ2-7, with 8 bases lining up with TRBD1. The germline CDR1 and CDR2 sequences are ENHRY and SYGVKD. The CDR3 is made up of 14 amino acids. Unmatched junction bases numbered 2, after V lost 0 bases and J lost 4 bases.

This clonotype was seen a single time. V gene TRBV2 combines with J gene TRBJ2-7; D remains unclear. CDR1 is SNHLY, CDR2 FYNNEI, per germline. This CDR3 comprises 13 residues. V lost 4 bases and J 0 bases, leaving 7 bases between the germline ends. In nucleotides, the CDR3 is TGTGCCAGCAGTGCCCCCCCCTCCTACGAGCAGTACTTC. Amino acid sequence: CASSAPPSYEQYF.

The table lists this clonotype with a few counts. V gene TRBV6-6 combines with J gene TRBJ2-7; the D call may be TRBD1 or TRBD2 (6 bases each). Germline V gene lookup returns CDR1 MNHNY and CDR2 SVGAGI (reference sequence). The V and J ends lost 3 bases and 3 bases respectively, with 9 bases between them. The CDR3 has 13 amino acids. CDR3 nucleotides: TGTGCCAGCAGTTATGGGGGGCACTACGAGCAGTACGTC. Translated, it gives CASSYGGHYEQYV.

This clonotype was observed many times. A junction end diverges from the germline sequence, so it may reflect a read error. The chain carries TRBV5-1 and TRBJ1-3; TRBD1 agrees at 7 bases. The CDR3 sequence is 15 residues long. In germline, CDR1 is SGHRS, CDR2 YFSETQ. The CDR3 reads CASSLEGAPGNTIYF. The CDR3 DNA follows: TGCGCCAGCAGTTTGGAGGGGGCTCCTGGAAACACCATATATTTT.